Reported below is one T cell receptor (beta chain). Its antigen is not identified. The data derive from a study of T cell responses to AZD1222 COVID-19 vaccine. Study conclusions and caveats: Spike-specific TCR breadth and depth grew following two AZD1222 doses. Donor demographics were predominantly white British with a female majority; clonal diversity may be underestimated. Vaccine-associated CD4 TCRs spanned spike, dominant at 160-218 and 743-854. Of the AZD1222 recipients, only 5 to 7 were seropositive at baseline.

Some clones are missing from TCRdb's copy, which holds only in-frame ones; the method was immunoSEQ multiplex PCR. In the table there are about 94,000 clones, 75% to 90% of which are singletons. With 1 base clipped from V and 3 bases from J, the junction kept 3 bases outside the gene matches. The CDR3 covers 15 residues. The germline CDR1 and CDR2 sequences are SEHNR and FQNEAQ (reference sequence). The chain has TRBV7-9 and TRBJ2-3; 8 positions match TRBD2. Material: peripheral blood, obtained 28 days after the second AZD1222 dose. The receptor comes from an adult who received the AZD1222 COVID-19 vaccine. The chain's CDR3 is CASSLETGGTDTQYF. Written as DNA, the CDR3 is TGTGCCAGCAGCTTAGAGACGGGAGGGACAGATACGCAGTATTTT.